The T cell receptor beta chain under discussion was sequenced for a study of T cell changes during pregnancy in multiple sclerosis. CDR3 length equals 13 residues. J gave up 7 bases and V 3 bases, and 5 bases lay outside the gene matches. The germline V gene has CDR1 SGHDN and CDR2 FVKESK. Libraries were prepared by immunoSEQ multiplex PCR; TCRdb keeps only in-frame clonotypes and omits some of them. This table holds around 70,000 clones, more than 80% found once. The sequence came from a female donor with multiple sclerosis, enrolled in a pregnancy study. Sequenced material: peripheral blood, taken in the second trimester of pregnancy. J is TRBJ1-1 and V is TRBV14; 7 bases are shared with TRBD1. The CDR3 coding sequence is TGTGCCAGCAGCCACAAAAACAGGGGTGAAGCTTTCTTT. This gives the protein CASSHKNRGEAFF. The variable domain in full, with the rest retrieved from reference TRBV14 and TRBJ1-1, is EAGVTQFPSHSVIEKGQTVTLRCDPISGHDNLYWYRRVMGKEIKFLLHFVKESKQDESGMPNNRFLAERTGGTYSTLKVQPAELEDSGVYFCASSHKNRGEAFFGQGTRLTVV.